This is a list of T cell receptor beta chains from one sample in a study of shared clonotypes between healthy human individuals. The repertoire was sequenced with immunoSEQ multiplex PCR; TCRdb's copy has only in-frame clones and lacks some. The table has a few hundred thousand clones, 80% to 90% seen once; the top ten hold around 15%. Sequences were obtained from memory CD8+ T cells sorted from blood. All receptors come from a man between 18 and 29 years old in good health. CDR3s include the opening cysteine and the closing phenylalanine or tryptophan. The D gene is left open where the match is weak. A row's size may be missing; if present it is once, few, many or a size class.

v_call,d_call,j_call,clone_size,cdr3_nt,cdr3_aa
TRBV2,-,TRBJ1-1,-,TGTGCCAGCACCGAGGAACTACAGGGTTCGGCCACTGAAGCTTTCTTT,CASTEELQGSATEAFF
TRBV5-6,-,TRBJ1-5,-,TGTGCCAGCAGCATAACCGTACGACAGGATAGCAATCAGCCCCAGCATTTT,CASSITVRQDSNQPQHF
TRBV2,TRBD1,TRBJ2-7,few,TGTGCCAGCAGTGTTACTCCCGACAGGGGGCGCGACGAGCAGTACTTC,CASSVTPDRGRDEQYF
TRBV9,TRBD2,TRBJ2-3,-,TGTGCCAGCAGCTCTCTAGCGGGAGCTATTGATACGCAGTATTTT,CASSSLAGAIDTQYF
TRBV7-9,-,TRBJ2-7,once,TGTGCCAGCAGCGCACATAAGTGGGGTGTCTCCTACGAGCAGTACTTC,CASSAHKWGVSYEQYF
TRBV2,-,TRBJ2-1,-,TGTGCCAGCTTTTCCCCCCCGGGGGTTCAGTTCTTC,CASFSPPGVQFF
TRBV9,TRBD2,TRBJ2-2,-,TGTGCCAGCAGCGTATCAACTAGCGGGAGATCCGGGGAGCTGTTTTTT,CASSVSTSGRSGELFF
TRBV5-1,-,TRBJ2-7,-,TGCGCCAGCAGCCGGTCGTCTATTTCCTACGAGCAGTACTTC,CASSRSSISYEQYF
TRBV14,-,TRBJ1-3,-,TGTGCCAGCAGCCAAGAAAAACGGGAGGCGGGAAACACCATATATTTT,CASSQEKREAGNTIYF
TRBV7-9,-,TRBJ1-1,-,TGTGCCAGCAGCTGGGGAGGCACTGAAGCTTTCTTT,CASSWGGTEAFF
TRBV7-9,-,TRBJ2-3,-,TGTGCCAGCCTACCTAGCACAGATACGCAGTATTTT,CASLPSTDTQYF
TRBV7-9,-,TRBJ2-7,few,TGTGCCAGCAGCTTCGCCGGCGAGCAGTACTTC,CASSFAGEQYF
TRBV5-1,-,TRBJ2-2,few,TGCGCCAGCAGCTTGCAACAGGGCTATGGATTGGGGGAGCTGTTTTTT,CASSLQQGYGLGELFF
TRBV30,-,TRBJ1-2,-,TGTGCCTGGAGTGTTGGCTTAACCATGCGTCGTGGCTACACCTTC,CAWSVGLTMRRGYTF
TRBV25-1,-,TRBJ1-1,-,TGTGCCAGCAGTCCCACAGGGAACACTGAAGCTTTCTTT,CASSPTGNTEAFF
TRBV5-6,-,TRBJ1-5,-,TGTGCCAGCAGCTTGATGACACCCAATCAGCCCCAGCATTTT,CASSLMTPNQPQHF
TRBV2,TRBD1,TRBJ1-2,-,TGTGCCAGCACTCTACCCAAGACAGGGGCCGATACTAACTATGGCTACACCTTC,CASTLPKTGADTNYGYTF
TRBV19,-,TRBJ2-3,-,TGTGCCAGTAGTGTTGCTAGCGGCACAGATACGCAGTATTTT,CASSVASGTDTQYF
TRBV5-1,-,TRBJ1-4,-,TGCGCCAGCAGCCCGGGACTGCCGAGTAATGAAAAACTGTTTTTT,CASSPGLPSNEKLFF
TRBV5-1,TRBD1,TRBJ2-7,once,TGCGCCAGCAGCTTTTCCGGGACAGAGGCCTACGAGCAGTACTTC,CASSFSGTEAYEQYF
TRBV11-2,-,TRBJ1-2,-,TGTGCCAGCAGCTTAATCCCGACAGGACCGTATGGCTACACCTTC,CASSLIPTGPYGYTF
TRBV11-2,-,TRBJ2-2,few,TGTGCCAGCAGCTTAGTCAGGGGAGCCACCGGGGAGCTGTTTTTT,CASSLVRGATGELFF
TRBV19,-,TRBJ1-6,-,TGTGCCAGTAGTGCCGCGGCAGGGTTGAATTCACCCCTCCACTTT,CASSAAAGLNSPLHF
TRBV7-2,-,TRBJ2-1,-,TGTGCCAGCAGCTCCCGATCACGCGTTTGGGATGAGCAGTTCTTC,CASSSRSRVWDEQFF
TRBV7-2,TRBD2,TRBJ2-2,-,TGTGCCAGCAGCTCTCCTCGGACTAGCGGGGGGCCCGGGGAGCTGTTTTTT,CASSSPRTSGGPGELFF
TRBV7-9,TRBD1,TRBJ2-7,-,TGTGCCAGCAGCTCCCCTAGCCGGGACAGGGGGCTGAGAGAGCAGTACTTC,CASSSPSRDRGLREQYF
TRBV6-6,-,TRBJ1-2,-,TGTGCCAGCAGTATACGGACCTACAGGGTTGCCTATGGCTACACCTTC,CASSIRTYRVAYGYTF
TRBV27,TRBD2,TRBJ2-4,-,TGTGCCAGCAGTCCCCTCGCGGGAGAAAACACAGAAAACATTCAGTACTTC,CASSPLAGENTENIQYF
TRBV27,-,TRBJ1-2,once,TGTGCCAGCAGTCCACAGGTATCCTATGGCTACACCTTC,CASSPQVSYGYTF
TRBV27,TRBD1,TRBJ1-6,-,TGTGCCAGCAGTCTAGACAGGGACGGCTATTCACCCCTCCACTTT,CASSLDRDGYSPLHF
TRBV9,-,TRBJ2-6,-,TGTGCCAGCAGCCGCGGGCCTGGGGCCAACGTCCTGACTTTC,CASSRGPGANVLTF
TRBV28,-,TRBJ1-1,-,TGTGCCAGCAGTTTGATAGTCTCTTCCCCCGGGAAGAACACTGAAGCTTTCTTT,CASSLIVSSPGKNTEAFF
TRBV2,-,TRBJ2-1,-,TGTGCCAGCAGTGAGGTCGACTTCCAAAAAGGCCCCTACAATGAGCAGTTCTTC,CASSEVDFQKGPYNEQFF
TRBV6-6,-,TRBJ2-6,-,TGTGCCAGCAGTTACTCGGTCGGGGTAGGGGCCAACGTCCTGACTTTC,CASSYSVGVGANVLTF
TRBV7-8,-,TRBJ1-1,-,TGTGCCAGCAGCTTAGCAGGGGTAGGCACTGAAGCTTTCTTT,CASSLAGVGTEAFF
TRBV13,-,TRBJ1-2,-,TGTGCCAGCAGCCCCCCGACGACGGATCTCTACACCTTC,CASSPPTTDLYTF
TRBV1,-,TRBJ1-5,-,TGCACCAGCAGCCAAGACCATGGGGGGGACGCGGGACCGAATCAGCCCCAGCATTTT,CTSSQDHGGDAGPNQPQHF
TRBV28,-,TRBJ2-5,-,TGTGCCAGCTCCCCAGGCGAGGCAGGCCTACGGGGGACCCAGTACTTC,CASSPGEAGLRGTQYF
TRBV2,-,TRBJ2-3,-,TGTGCCAGCAGTGAGGGCTACACAGATACGCAGTATTTT,CASSEGYTDTQYF
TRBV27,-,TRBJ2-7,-,TGTGCCAGCAGTTTATATAGAAACTACGAGCAGTACTTC,CASSLYRNYEQYF
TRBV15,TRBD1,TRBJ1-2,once,TGTGCCACCAGCAGAGACCCCGGACAGGGGGCGGTCTATGGCTACACCTTC,CATSRDPGQGAVYGYTF
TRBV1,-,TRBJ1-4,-,TGCACCAGCAGCCAAGATCCCAGGGGACAAATAAATGAAAAACTGTTTTTT,CTSSQDPRGQINEKLFF
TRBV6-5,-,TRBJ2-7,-,TGTGCCAGCAGTTACGGGAACTCCTACGAGCAGTACTTC,CASSYGNSYEQYF
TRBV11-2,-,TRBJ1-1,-,TGTGCCAGCAGCTTAGTCGGGGATATGGGCACTGAAGCTTTCTTT,CASSLVGDMGTEAFF
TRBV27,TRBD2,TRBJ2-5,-,TGTGCCAGCAGTTTTATGGCGGGGGGGCGTGAGACCCAGTACTTC,CASSFMAGGRETQYF
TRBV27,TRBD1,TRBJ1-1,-,TGTGCCAGCAGAACAGGGGGGAACACTGAAGCTTTCTTT,CASRTGGNTEAFF
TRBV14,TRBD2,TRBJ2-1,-,TGTGCCAGCAGCCAAGAGAATCTAGCGGGAGACAATGAGCAGTTCTTC,CASSQENLAGDNEQFF
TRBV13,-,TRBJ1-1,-,TGTGCCAGCAGCTTAGGGGGGGCTATCACTGAAGCTTTCTTT,CASSLGGAITEAFF
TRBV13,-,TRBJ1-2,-,TGTGCCAGCAGCTCAACCAAAAACAGGTTTATTTATGGCTACACCTTC,CASSSTKNRFIYGYTF
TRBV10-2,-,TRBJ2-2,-,TGCGCCAGCATCGTGGTGCCGTCAGGCGGGGAGCTGTTTTTT,CASIVVPSGGELFF
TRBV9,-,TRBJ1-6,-,TGTGCCAGCAGCGAGGGAGGGTTCGGTAATTCACCCCTCCACTTT,CASSEGGFGNSPLHF
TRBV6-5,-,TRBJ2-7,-,TGTGCCAGCAGTTACCCATTACGGGCCTGGGAGCAGTACTTC,CASSYPLRAWEQYF
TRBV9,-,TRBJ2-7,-,TGTGCCAGCAGCGTTGATGAGGGGAGAGGATTGGACGAGCAGTACTTC,CASSVDEGRGLDEQYF
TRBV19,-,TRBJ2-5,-,TGTGCCAGTAGTATGGACGGGGAAGAGACCCAGTACTTC,CASSMDGEETQYF
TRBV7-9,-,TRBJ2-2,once,TGTGCCAGCAGCTTAGAGGGACAGAACACCGGGGAGCTGTTTTTT,CASSLEGQNTGELFF